The source of this T cell receptor beta chain is a study of blood T cell repertoires in COVID-19. At the level of the study: Nucleic acid was either cDNA or gDNA, and it came from T cells, B-cell-depleted T cells, or PBMCs.

Germline V gene data show CDR1 as KGHSH and CDR2 as LQKENI. Trimming removed 2 bases from V and 2 bases from J, with 15 bases in between. The length of the CDR3 is 17 residues. TCRdb keeps only in-frame clones here, not all; method: immunoSEQ multiplex PCR. The sample shows 80,000 to 100,000 clones, 65% to 85% of them seen only once. The genes are TRBV18 and TRBJ2-2, with D tentatively TRBD2 (7 bases). Material for sequencing was peripheral blood. This TCR was recovered from a man aged 55 to 70 with acute or convalescent COVID-19. In DNA, the CDR3 is TGTGCCAGCTCACCAACGATGGCGGGGGCAAACACCGGGGAGCTGTTTTTT. This gives the protein CASSPTMAGANTGELFF. The full variable domain, in which reference TRBV18 and TRBJ2-2 provide the parts outside the CDR3, is NAGVMQNPRHLVRRRGQEARLRCSPMKGHSHVYWYRQLPEEGLKFMVYLQKENIIDESGMPKERFSAEFPKEGPSILRIQQVVRGDSAAYFCASSPTMAGANTGELFFGEGSRLTVL.